These 27 T cell receptor beta chains were sequenced from one sample in a study of cytomegalovirus exposure and HLA in healthy donors. A multiplex PCR was run with 60 Vbeta primers and 13 Jbeta primers. Using immunoSEQ multiplex PCR, the repertoire was profiled, and TCRdb retains in-frame clones only, with some absent. The profile covers roughly 70,000 clones, with around 70% appearing a single time and over 10% taken by the ten largest. The sample comprised PBMCs. The receptors stem from a human donor in good health.

The gene calls are TRBV6-5 and TRBJ1-5; 8 bases map to TRBD1. Trimming took 6 bases from V and 2 from J; bases not matched to a gene: 6. Germline CDR1 MNHEY, CDR2 SVGAGI. This CDR3 region has 15 residues. The CDR3 sequence: CASSVDRGGNQPQHF. The DNA for the CDR3 is TGTGCCAGCAGCGTCGACAGGGGAGGCAATCAGCCCCAGCATTTT.

The chain joins TRBV7-2 to TRBJ2-7, with 7 positions matching TRBD2. The CDR3 length is 16 residues. The V segment lost 4 bases and the J segment 7 bases; nucleotides outside the gene matches: 16. Germline values: CDR1 SGHTA, CDR2 FQGNSA. The CDR3 region is CASSYRSGTTYREQYF. The DNA for the CDR3 is TGTGCCAGCAGCTACCGATCCGGGACTACCTACAGGGAGCAGTACTTC.

This clone turned up a few times. V gene TRBV28 combines with J gene TRBJ1-1; 7 nucleotides line up with TRBD1. In germline, CDR1 is MDHEN, CDR2 SYDVKM. The length of the CDR3 is 16 residues. V shed 6 bases and J 1 base; nucleotides not matched to a gene: 11. CDR3 in amino acids: CASSPRTGARNTEAFF. CDR3 sequence (DNA): TGTGCCAGCAGCCCCAGGACAGGAGCCAGGAACACTGAAGCTTTCTTT.

This chain links TRBV25-1 with TRBJ2-1; unclear D gene. CDR1 and CDR2 from the germline V gene are MGHDK and SYGVNS. This CDR3 contains 11 residues. Trimming took off 4 bases at V and 9 bases at J, with 7 bases between the two ends. The DNA of the CDR3 is TGTGCCAGCAGTGTGGCGGCTGAGCAGTTCTTC. Translating gives CASSVAAEQFF. Full variable domain (remainder filled in from reference TRBV25-1 and TRBJ2-1): EADIYQTPRYLVIGTGKKITLECSQTMGHDKMYWYQQDPGMELHLIHYSYGVNSTEKGDLSSESTVSRIRTEHFPLTLESARPSHTSQYLCASSVAAEQFFGPGTRLTVL.

The J gene is TRBJ1-5, the V gene TRBV7-8; the D gene is possibly TRBD1 (5 bases). Trimming removed 5 bases at V and 9 bases at J, with 14 bases between. This CDR3 has 13 residues. The germline V gene encodes CDR1 SGHVS and CDR2 FQNEAQ. The chain's CDR3 is CASSHGGSPPQHF. Written as DNA, the CDR3 is TGTGCCAGCAGCCACGGGGGGAGTCCGCCCCAGCATTTT.

The genes are TRBV5-1 and TRBJ1-1; 7 bases line up with TRBD1. V dropped 0 bases and J dropped 1; count of bases not matched to a gene: 9. The CDR3 length is 17 residues. CDR1 and CDR2 (germline): SGHRS, YFSETQ. The CDR3 DNA reads TGCGCCAGCAGCTTGGAGGGCAGGGGGATACCGAACACTGAAGCTTTCTTT. It encodes CASSLEGRGIPNTEAFF.

The genes are TRBV5-4 and TRBJ2-4, with D unresolved. CDR3 length: 15 amino acids. Germline values: CDR1 SGHNT, CDR2 YYREEE (reference sequence). Trimming cost V 0 bases and J 3 bases, with 10 bases left between them. This CDR3 reads CASSLGVGDKNIQYF. As DNA, the CDR3 is TGTGCCAGCAGCTTGGGCGTGGGCGACAAAAACATTCAGTACTTC. Together with reference TRBV5-4 and TRBJ2-4, the CDR3 gives the full variable domain: ETGVTQSPTHLIKTRGQQVTLRCSSQSGHNTVSWYQQALGQGPQFIFQYYREEENGRGNFPPRFSGLQFPNYSSELNVNALELDDSALYLCASSLGVGDKNIQYFGAGTRLSVL.

The J gene is TRBJ1-2, the V gene TRBV7-9, with 7 bases aligning to TRBD1. Trimming removed 3 bases from V and 3 bases from J; junction bases left unmatched: 4. The CDR3 is made up of 14 amino acids. The germline CDR1 and CDR2 sequences are SEHNR and FQNEAQ (reference sequence). In nucleotides, the CDR3 is TGTGCCAGCAGCTTCACAGGGGACTACTATGGCTACACCTTC. Translated, it gives CASSFTGDYYGYTF.

The chain is built from TRBV6-5 and TRBJ1-2, with 8 bases fitting TRBD1. The germline gives CDR1 MNHEY, CDR2 SVGAGI. The CDR3 totals 15 residues. Trimming cost V 8 bases and J 7 bases; bases outside gene matches: 15. The DNA of the CDR3 is TGTGCCAGCTTTCCTCAGGGGGCGAGACGGGGTGGCTACACCTTC. Amino acid sequence: CASFPQGARRGGYTF.

In regard to this clone: The sample carries other DNA sequences with the same CDR3. The chain recombines TRBV5-1 with TRBJ2-7; D not certain. The germline gives CDR1 SGHRS, CDR2 YFSETQ. The CDR3 runs to 13 residues. V lost 0 bases to trimming and J lost 4 bases, with 8 bases between them. CDR3 loop: CASSLAPGYEQYF. The CDR3 coding sequence is TGCGCCAGCAGCTTGGCCCCGGGTTACGAGCAGTACTTC.

The chain links TRBV4-1 to TRBJ1-4, with 10 bases fitting TRBD1. V lost 4 bases, J lost 7 bases, and 6 bases stayed unmatched. Germline V gene sequence: CDR1 MGHRA, CDR2 YSYEKL. The CDR3 covers 15 residues. CDR3 sequence reads: CASSRPGQGSEKLFF. CDR3 sequence (DNA): TGCGCCAGCAGCCGCCCGGGACAGGGGAGTGAAAAACTGTTTTTT.

This clone was found a few times. The genes are TRBV6-5 and TRBJ2-7, with a possible D match to TRBD2 (7 bases). The CDR3 has 13 amino acids. The germline CDR1 and CDR2 sequences are MNHEY and SVGAGI. Trimming took off 5 bases at V and 3 bases at J, with 11 bases between the two ends. CDR3 region: CASSRGGGYEQYF. DNA for the CDR3: TGTGCCAGCAGTAGGGGGGGCGGCTACGAGCAGTACTTC.

This clone has just one count. J is TRBJ2-3 and V is TRBV7-2; tentative D call: TRBD1 (6 bases). CDR3 length: 13 amino acids. Trimming took 5 bases from V and 9 from J, leaving 15 bases between them. CDR1 and CDR2 (germline): SGHTA, FQGNSA. The CDR3 region is CASSSYVGGTQYF. The DNA for the CDR3 is TGTGCCAGCAGCAGCTATGTAGGGGGAACGCAGTATTTT.

The chain combines TRBV27 with TRBJ2-7, with 8 bases lining up with TRBD1. Trimming at V came to 3 bases and at J to 2 bases, leaving 3 bases not matched to a gene. Germline-derived CDR1 and CDR2 are MNHEY and SMNVEV (reference sequence). There are 14 residues in the CDR3. In DNA, the CDR3 is TGTGCCAGCAGTTTCCGACAGGGGACCTACGAGCAGTACTTC. This sequence encodes CASSFRQGTYEQYF.

CDR3 amino acids: CASSYTSGSSTDTQYF. The DNA for the CDR3 is TGTGCCAGCAGTTACACTAGCGGGTCTAGCACAGATACGCAGTATTTT. The chain uses TRBV6-5 and TRBJ2-3, with TRBD2 matching over 9 bases. CDR1 and CDR2 (germline): MNHEY, SVGAGI. V shed 2 bases and J 0 bases; nucleotides not matched to a gene: 3. This CDR3 comprises 16 residues.

V usage is TRBV9 and J usage is TRBJ2-7; the D is unclear. V gave up 3 bases and J gave up 0 bases, with 10 bases separating them. Germline CDR1 SGDLS, CDR2 YYNGEE. The CDR3 is 14 residues long. The CDR3: CASSGYDNSYEQYF. In DNA, the CDR3 is TGTGCCAGCAGCGGCTATGACAACTCCTACGAGCAGTACTTC.

The chain couples TRBV13 to TRBJ1-1; D may be TRBD1 (6 bases). The V end was cut by 0 bases, the J end by 2 bases, with 7 bases between. Germline lookup yields CDR1 PRHDT and CDR2 FYEKMQ (reference sequence). CDR3 size: 14 residues. The CDR3 DNA is TGTGCCAGCAGCTTAGGAGGGACAAACACTGAAGCTTTCTTT. Translating gives CASSLGGTNTEAFF.

By share of the sample, this clone is medium-sized. The genes are TRBV6-4 and TRBJ1-5; TRBD1 matches at 7 bases. V lost 2 bases and J lost 4; bases outside the gene matches: 2. In germline, CDR1 is MRHNA, CDR2 SNTAGT. There are 14 residues in the CDR3. This CDR3 is CASSDGTENQPQHF. CDR3 nucleotides: TGTGCCAGCAGTGACGGGACAGAGAATCAGCCCCAGCATTTT.

The chain combines TRBV4-2 with TRBJ2-1, with D perhaps matching TRBD1 (5 bases). Germline-derived CDR1 and CDR2 are LGHNA and YNFKEQ. The CDR3 is 14 residues long. Trimming shortened V by 4 bases and J by 4 bases, and 11 bases separated the two germline ends. DNA for the CDR3: TGTGCCAGCAGCCCCCCCGACAGTTACAATGAGCAGTTCTTC. Its protein is CASSPPDSYNEQFF.

Notes on this clone: Its ends do not fully match the called genes, so a read error is possible. The chain combines TRBV7-7 with TRBJ2-1; 7 positions agree with TRBD1. The CDR3 contains 15 residues. Germline lookup yields CDR1 SSHAT and CDR2 FNYEAQ (reference sequence). CDR3 sequence: CASSPRQGLYNEQFF. Here the CDR3 DNA reads TGTGCTAGCAGCCCCCGACAGGGTCTCTACAATGAGCAGTTCTTC.

This chain joins TRBV4-1 and TRBJ1-1; D unresolved. The CDR3 extends over 14 amino acids. Germline V gene lookup returns CDR1 MGHRA and CDR2 YSYEKL. V lost 4 bases, J lost 1 base, and 10 bases lay in between. For the CDR3, the DNA is TGCGCCAGCAGCCTAAGTTCAGGGAACACTGAAGCTTTCTTT. It translates to CASSLSSGNTEAFF.

This clone was observed once. The rearrangement uses TRBV9 and TRBJ2-1; 8 bases are a match to TRBD2. The CDR3 length is 16 residues. V was pared by 4 bases and J by 4 bases, with 10 bases of the junction left unmatched. Per germline, CDR1 SGDLS and CDR2 YYNGEE. The CDR3, as DNA: TGTGCCAGCAGCCCATATTTGGCGGGAGGTTACAATGAGCAGTTCTTC. Encoded protein: CASSPYLAGGYNEQFF. Filled out from reference TRBV9 and TRBJ2-1, the complete variable domain reads DSGVTQTPKHLITATGQRVTLRCSPRSGDLSVYWYQQSLDQGLQFLIQYYNGEERAKGNILERFSAQQFPDLHSELNLSSLELGDSALYFCASSPYLAGGYNEQFFGPGTRLTVL.

This clone was recorded once. The rearrangement links TRBV18 to TRBJ2-2; 10 bases line up with TRBD1. J was trimmed by 4 bases and V by 2 bases; bases with no gene match: 7. Germline values: CDR1 KGHSH, CDR2 LQKENI. The CDR3 length is 17 residues. CDR3 nucleotide sequence: TGTGCCAGCTCACCAGACAGGGGGCAGGTCGGCACCGGGGAGCTGTTTTTT. This translates into CASSPDRGQVGTGELFF.

This sequence joins TRBV7-9 and TRBJ2-2, with TRBD2 matching over 12 bases. The CDR3 has 17 amino acids. Trimming removed 5 bases from V and 5 bases from J; junction bases left unmatched: 9. Germline loops: CDR1 SEHNR, CDR2 FQNEAQ (reference sequence). The CDR3 is CASSATSGRPGTGELFF. The CDR3 nucleotides read TGTGCCAGCAGCGCGACTAGCGGGAGACCCGGGACCGGGGAGCTGTTTTTT. Using reference TRBV7-9 and TRBJ2-2 for the parts outside the CDR3, the full variable domain is DTGVSQNPRHKITKRGQNVTFRCDPISEHNRLYWYRQTLGQGPEFLTYFQNEAQLEKSRLLSDRFSAERPKGSFSTLEIQRTEQGDSAMYLCASSATSGRPGTGELFFGEGSRLTVL.

This chain joins TRBV7-8 and TRBJ1-1, with 8 positions matching TRBD1. The germline V gene encodes CDR1 SGHVS and CDR2 FQNEAQ. J gave up 5 bases and V 1 base, and 6 bases lay outside the gene matches. This CDR3 region has 15 residues. The CDR3 region has the DNA TGTGCCAGCAGCTTAGTGGGACAGGCGGTGACTGAAGCTTTCTTT. Translated: CASSLVGQAVTEAFF.

The table lists this clone with a count of one. The chain employs TRBV11-2 and TRBJ2-5; the D gene is possibly TRBD1 (7 bases). Germline CDR1 reads SGHAT; CDR2 reads FQNNGV. This CDR3 has 15 residues. V lost 2 bases, J lost 4 bases, and 14 bases lay in between. The CDR3 DNA is TGTGCCAGCAGCTTACACCAGGGGGGCCGAGAGACCCAGTACTTC. Amino acids: CASSLHQGGRETQYF.

This chain connects TRBV6-6 to TRBJ1-6; the D gene is possibly TRBD1 (5 bases). Germline V gives CDR1 MNHNY, CDR2 SVGAGI (reference sequence). The CDR3 covers 15 residues. The V end was cut by 2 bases, the J end by 7 bases, with 12 bases between. CDR3 residues: CASSYGAGTNSPLHF. CDR3 DNA sequence: TGTGCCAGCAGTTACGGGGCAGGAACAAATTCACCCCTCCACTTT.